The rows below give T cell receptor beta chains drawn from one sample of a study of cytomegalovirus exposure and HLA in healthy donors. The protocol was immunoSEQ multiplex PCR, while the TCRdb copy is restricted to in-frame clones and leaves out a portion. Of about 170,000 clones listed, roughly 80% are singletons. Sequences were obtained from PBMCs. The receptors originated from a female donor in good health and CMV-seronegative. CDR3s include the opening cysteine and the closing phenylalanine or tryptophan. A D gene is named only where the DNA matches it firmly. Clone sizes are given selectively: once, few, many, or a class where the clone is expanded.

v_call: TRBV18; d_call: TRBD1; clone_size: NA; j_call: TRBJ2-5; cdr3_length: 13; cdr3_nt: TGTGCCAGCTCCGGGACAGGGCAAGAGACCCAGTACTTC; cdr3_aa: CASSGTGQETQYF
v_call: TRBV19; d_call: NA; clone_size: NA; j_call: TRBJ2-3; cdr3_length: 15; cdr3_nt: TGTGCCAGTAGTACCGTAGCGGCTAGCCCAGATACGCAGTATTTT; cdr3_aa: CASSTVAASPDTQYF
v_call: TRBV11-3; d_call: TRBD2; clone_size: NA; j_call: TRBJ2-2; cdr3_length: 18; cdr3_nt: TGTGCCAGCAGCTTAGTTCGCGGCGGGGGGGCGAGCACCGGGGAGCTGTTTTTT; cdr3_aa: CASSLVRGGGASTGELFF
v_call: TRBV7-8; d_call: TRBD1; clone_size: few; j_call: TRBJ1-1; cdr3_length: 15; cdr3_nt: TGTGCCAGCAGCTTAAAGGGGGCGGAGAGCACTGAAGCTTTCTTT; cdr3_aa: CASSLKGAESTEAFF
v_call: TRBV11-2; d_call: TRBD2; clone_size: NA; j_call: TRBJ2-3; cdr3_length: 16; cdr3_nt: TGTGCCAGCAGCTTCCAGCTAGCGGGAGAAATAGATACGCAGTATTTT; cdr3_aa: CASSFQLAGEIDTQYF
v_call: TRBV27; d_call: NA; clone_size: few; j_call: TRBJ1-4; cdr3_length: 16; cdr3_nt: TGTGCCAGCAGTTCCGGGTCTCCACCAACTAATGAAAAACTGTTTTTT; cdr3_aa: CASSSGSPPTNEKLFF
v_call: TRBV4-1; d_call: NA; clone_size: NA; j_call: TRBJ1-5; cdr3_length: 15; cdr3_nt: TGCGCCAGCAGCCACCGGGACATTAGCAATCAGCCCCAGCATTTT; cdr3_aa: CASSHRDISNQPQHF
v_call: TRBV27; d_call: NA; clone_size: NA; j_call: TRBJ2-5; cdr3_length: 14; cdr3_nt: TGTGCCAGCAGTCCCATTATCGGGGGTGAGACCCAGTACTTC; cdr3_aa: CASSPIIGGETQYF
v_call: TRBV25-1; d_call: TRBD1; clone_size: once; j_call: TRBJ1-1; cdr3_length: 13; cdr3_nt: TGTGCCAGCAGTCGACAGGGGCTGGATGAAGCTTTCTTT; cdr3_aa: CASSRQGLDEAFF
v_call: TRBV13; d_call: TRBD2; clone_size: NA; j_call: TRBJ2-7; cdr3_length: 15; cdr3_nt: TGTGCCAGCAGCTCCGGACTAGCGGGAGTTCACGAGCAGTACTTC; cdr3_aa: CASSSGLAGVHEQYF
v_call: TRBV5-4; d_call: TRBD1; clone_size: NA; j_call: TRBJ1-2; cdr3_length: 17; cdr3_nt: TGTGCCAGCAGCTTGGATTTTTTGGACAGGGGTAACTATGGCTACACCTTC; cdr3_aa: CASSLDFLDRGNYGYTF
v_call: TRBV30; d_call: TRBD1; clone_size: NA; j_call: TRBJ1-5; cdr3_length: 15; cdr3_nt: TGTGCCTGGAGTGTACAGGGGGCTGGCAATCAGCCCCAGCATTTT; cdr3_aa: CAWSVQGAGNQPQHF
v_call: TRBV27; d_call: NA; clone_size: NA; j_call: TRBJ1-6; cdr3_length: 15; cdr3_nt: TGTGCCAGCAGACGTGGGGGCCCCTATAATTCACCCCTCCACTTT; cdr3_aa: CASRRGGPYNSPLHF
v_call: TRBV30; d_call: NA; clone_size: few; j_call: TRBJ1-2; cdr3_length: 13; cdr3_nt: TGTGCCTGGACCCCCAACAGGAACTATGGCTACACCTTC; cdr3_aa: CAWTPNRNYGYTF
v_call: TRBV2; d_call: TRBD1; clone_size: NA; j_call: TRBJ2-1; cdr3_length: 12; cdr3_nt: TGTGCCAGCCTCGACAGGGGCGATGAGCAGTTCTTC; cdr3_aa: CASLDRGDEQFF
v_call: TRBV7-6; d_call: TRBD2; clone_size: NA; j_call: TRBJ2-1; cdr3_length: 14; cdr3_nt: TGTGCCAGCAGCCAAGCGGGGACGGGCGGTGAGCAGTTCTTC; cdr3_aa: CASSQAGTGGEQFF
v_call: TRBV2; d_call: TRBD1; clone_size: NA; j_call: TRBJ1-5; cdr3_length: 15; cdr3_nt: TGTGCCAGCAGGGGTCCGACAGGGGGAGACCAGCCCCAGCATTTT; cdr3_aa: CASRGPTGGDQPQHF
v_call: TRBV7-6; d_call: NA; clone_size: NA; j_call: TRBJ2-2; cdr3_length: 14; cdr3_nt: TGTGCCAGCAGCTTAGGTCAGGGATTCGGGGAGCTGTTTTTT; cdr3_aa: CASSLGQGFGELFF
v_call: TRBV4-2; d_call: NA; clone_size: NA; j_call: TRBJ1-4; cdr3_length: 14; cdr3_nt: TGTGCCAGCAGCCCAGCGGTTTGGGGTGAAAAACTGTTTTTT; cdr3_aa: CASSPAVWGEKLFF
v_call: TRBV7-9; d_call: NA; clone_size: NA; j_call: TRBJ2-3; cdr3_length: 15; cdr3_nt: TGTGCCAGCAGCCCCCGACTAGGTCCCACAGATACGCAGTATTTT; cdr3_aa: CASSPRLGPTDTQYF
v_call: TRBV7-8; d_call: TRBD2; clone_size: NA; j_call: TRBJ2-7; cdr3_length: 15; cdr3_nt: TGTGCCAGCAGCTTAGCCGGGACTAGTGGCGACGAGCAGTACTTC; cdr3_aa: CASSLAGTSGDEQYF
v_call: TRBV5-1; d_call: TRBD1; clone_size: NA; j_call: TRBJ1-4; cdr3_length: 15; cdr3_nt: TGCGCCAGCAGCTTGGCTGCAGGGGGCGGCGAAAAACTGTTTTTT; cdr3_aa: CASSLAAGGGEKLFF
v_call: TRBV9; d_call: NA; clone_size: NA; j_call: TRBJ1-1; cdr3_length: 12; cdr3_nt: TGTGCCAGCAGCGAGGGGGACACTGAAGCTTTCTTT; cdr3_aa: CASSEGDTEAFF
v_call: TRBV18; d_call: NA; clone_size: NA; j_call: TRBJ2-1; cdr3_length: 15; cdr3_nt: TGTGCCAGCTCACCCAGCGACAGGCCTATTATTGAGCAGTTCTTC; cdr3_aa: CASSPSDRPIIEQFF